Presented here are 32 T cell receptor beta chains from one specimen sequenced in a study of blood T cell repertoires in COVID-19 (dated by TCRdb to the early 2020s). The library was built by means of the immunoSEQ multiplex PCR assay. The immuneACCESS repertoire file appears here via TCRdb, limited to in-frame rearrangements. These files lack a portion of the clones; in checked studies, under half of the deficit traces to unresolved V genes, and the cause of the others is not known. This sample holds 50,000 to 65,000 clones; 85% to 90% were observed only once. Roughly 15% of the sample belongs to the ten largest clones. Sequenced input: peripheral blood. These receptors all stem from a human donor in a cohort sampled during active COVID-19.

This sequence joins TRBV28 and TRBJ2-2; a possible D gene is TRBD2 (7 bases). Germline assignment: CDR1 MDHEN and CDR2 SYDVKM. Trimming stripped 6 bases from V and 1 base from J, with 12 bases between. The CDR3 runs to 15 residues. DNA of the CDR3: TGTGCCAGCAGGGGGGGGACACTGAACACCGGGGAGCTGTTTTTT. Translated: CASRGGTLNTGELFF. Filled out from reference TRBV28 and TRBJ2-2, the complete variable domain reads DVKVTQSSRYLVKRTGEKVFLECVQDMDHENMFWYRQDPGLGLRLIYFSYDVKMKEKGDIPEGYSVSREKKERFSLILESASTNQTSMYLCASRGGTLNTGELFFGEGSRLTVL.

The rearrangement uses TRBV5-5 and TRBJ2-2; 8 nucleotides agree with TRBD2. This CDR3 is 16 amino acids long. The trim removed 4 bases at V and 5 bases at J, leaving 10 bases unmatched. The germline V gene has CDR1 SGHKS and CDR2 YYEKEE (reference sequence). The CDR3 region has the DNA TGTGCCAGCAGCCCCGGGCGGGGGGCAGGGACCGGGGAGCTGTTTTTT. Translating it yields CASSPGRGAGTGELFF.

On this clone: The junction shows a germline mismatch at one end, possibly a read error. The chain couples TRBV5-4 to TRBJ1-2; 9 bases fit TRBD1. Germline-derived CDR1 and CDR2 are SGHNT and YYREEE (reference sequence). The length of the CDR3 is 12 residues. CDR3 in amino acids: CASSPVAGTGTF. CDR3 DNA sequence: TGTGCCAGCAGCCCCGTGGCCGGGACAGGGACTTTC. Full variable domain (missing parts from reference TRBV5-4 and TRBJ1-2): ETGVTQSPTHLIKTRGQQVTLRCSSQSGHNTVSWYQQALGQGPQFIFQYYREEENGRGNFPPRFSGLQFPNYSSELNVNALELDDSALYLCASSPVAGTGTFGSGTRLTVV.

The chain has TRBV10-1 and TRBJ2-4, with a possible D match to TRBD1 (6 bases). Germline V gene lookup returns CDR1 WNHNN and CDR2 SYGVQD (reference sequence). The CDR3 is 13 residues long. Trimming took 2 bases from V and 7 from J, leaving 9 bases between them. The CDR3 loop is CASSEQGQNIQYF. CDR3 in DNA: TGCGCCAGCAGTGAGCAGGGGCAGAACATTCAGTACTTC.

The chain employs TRBV4-1 and TRBJ1-1, with TRBD1 as a possible D gene (5 bases). Trimming left V 4 bases short and J 9 bases short, with 21 bases between. CDR1 MGHRA and CDR2 YSYEKL come from the germline V gene. This CDR3 comprises 15 residues. The CDR3 DNA reads TGCGCCAGCAGCCGAACAGGACAAGCGGGAACCAAAGCTTTCTTT. Its translation is CASSRTGQAGTKAFF.

This clone was seen a few times. The chain is built from TRBV6-2 or TRBV6-3 and TRBJ2-7, with D perhaps matching TRBD2 (6 bases). Germline V CDR1 and CDR2: MNHEY, SVGEGT. Trimming pared 2 bases from V and 6 bases from J, leaving 20 bases between. The CDR3 covers 16 residues. As DNA, the CDR3 is TGTGCCAGCAGTTACGCCGCCCAGCGGGCGTTGGGCGAGCAGTACTTC. Translated, it gives CASSYAAQRALGEQYF.

The chain employs TRBV11-2 and TRBJ2-7; 10 bases agree with TRBD2. With 1 base clipped from V and 6 bases from J, the junction kept 6 bases outside the gene matches. Per the germline V gene, CDR1 is SGHAT and CDR2 is FQNNGV. The CDR3 sequence is 15 residues long. The CDR3 sequence is CASSLVLAGRGEQYF. In DNA, the CDR3 is TGTGCCAGCAGCTTAGTACTAGCGGGGCGCGGCGAGCAGTACTTC.

The chain links TRBV19 to TRBJ2-7, with 7 bases aligning to TRBD1. CDR1 is LNHDA and CDR2 is SQIVND in the germline V gene (reference sequence). The CDR3 totals 15 residues. V lost 2 bases and J lost 0; bases outside the gene matches: 4. The CDR3, as DNA: TGTGCCAGTAGTATAAACCGGGACAGCTCCTACGAGCAGTACTTC. Its protein product is CASSINRDSSYEQYF.

This rearrangement joins TRBV3-1 (or the pseudogene TRBV3-2) to TRBJ1-1, with D unresolved. V was cut by 0 bases and J by 1 base, with 12 bases left in between. Germline loops: CDR1 LGHDT, CDR2 YNNKEL (reference sequence). The CDR3 has 16 amino acids. Written as DNA, the CDR3 is TGTGCCAGCAGCCAAGATAGGCCAGCGGAGAACACTGAAGCTTTCTTT. This sequence encodes CASSQDRPAENTEAFF.

The chain is built from TRBV5-1 and TRBJ1-1, with D possibly matching TRBD1 (5 bases). The V gene lost 0 bases and the J gene lost 6 bases, with 12 bases spanning the gap. CDR1 and CDR2 from the germline V gene are SGHRS and YFSETQ. The CDR3 contains 14 residues. The CDR3 spells CASSLAGKEAEAFF. The CDR3 DNA reads as TGCGCCAGCAGCTTGGCAGGGAAAGAGGCTGAAGCTTTCTTT.

The chain carries TRBV18 and TRBJ2-1; TRBD2 agrees at 8 bases. Germline CDR1 reads KGHSH; CDR2 reads LQKENI. V shed 5 bases, J shed 4 bases, and the junction held 7 bases outside the gene matches. The CDR3 is 15 amino acids. CDR3 DNA sequence: TGTGCCAGCTCAATCACTAGCGGAACTTACAATGAGCAGTTCTTC. Translation gives CASSITSGTYNEQFF.

The table lists this clone with a few counts. The V and J genes are TRBV10-1 and TRBJ2-2; 11 bases align to TRBD1. Germline V gives CDR1 WNHNN, CDR2 SYGVQD (reference sequence). Unmatched junction bases numbered 6, after V lost 7 bases and J lost 5 bases. The CDR3 is 15 residues long. The CDR3 DNA reads as TGCGCCAGCACCGGGACAGGGGGAGGGACCGGGGAGCTGTTTTTT. This gives the protein CASTGTGGGTGELFF.

The genes are TRBV11-3 and TRBJ1-1; D may be TRBD1 (5 bases). This CDR3 is built from 13 residues. Trimming removed 3 bases from V and 4 bases from J, with 9 bases in between. Germline lookup yields CDR1 SGHNT and CDR2 YENEEA. The CDR3 nucleotides are TGTGCCAGCAGCTTTACCGGGGGCACTGAAGCTTTCTTT. This codes for CASSFTGGTEAFF.

The chain links TRBV5-6 to TRBJ1-1; 8 positions match TRBD1. With V trimmed by 4 bases and J by 5 bases, 7 bases remained unmatched. The CDR3 sequence is 14 residues long. Germline CDR1 SGHDT, CDR2 YYEEEE. The CDR3 loop is CASSHTGGWTEAFF. The CDR3 region has the DNA TGTGCCAGCAGCCACACAGGGGGATGGACTGAAGCTTTCTTT.

This chain connects TRBV7-8 to TRBJ2-2; a possible D gene is TRBD2 (6 bases). Germline-derived CDR1 and CDR2 are SGHVS and FQNEAQ. Trimming pared 5 bases from V and 5 bases from J, leaving 15 bases between. This CDR3 region has 15 residues. In nucleotides, the CDR3 is TGTGCCAGCAGCCCCAAACGGGCGGGGACCGGGGAGCTGTTTTTT. Amino acids: CASSPKRAGTGELFF.

This rearrangement joins TRBV28 to TRBJ1-5, with 9 bases aligning to TRBD1. J was trimmed by 1 base and V by 8 bases; bases with no gene match: 3. CDR1 and CDR2 (germline): MDHEN, SYDVKM. The CDR3 has 14 amino acids. CDR3 sequence: CASFTGGSNQPQHF. The CDR3 nucleotides are TGTGCCAGCTTCACAGGGGGCAGCAATCAGCCCCAGCATTTT.

V and J are TRBV5-1 and TRBJ2-7; TRBD2 matches 7 bases. The V and J ends lost 3 bases and 6 bases, in that order; junction bases with no gene match: 3. This CDR3 has 12 amino acids. Germline CDR1 and CDR2: SGHRS and YFSETQ. CDR3 residues: CASSYGEGEQYF. The CDR3 DNA sequence: TGCGCCAGCAGCTACGGGGAGGGCGAGCAGTACTTC.

This sequence joins TRBV27 and TRBJ1-1; TRBD1 is a possible D gene (5 bases). V lost 7 bases to trimming and J lost 6 bases, with 12 bases between them. CDR1 and CDR2 (germline): MNHEY, SMNVEV (reference sequence). There are 12 residues in the CDR3. The CDR3 bases are TGTGCCAGCAATCGGGGGATCCCTGAAGCTTTCTTT. Translated: CASNRGIPEAFF.

This rearrangement joins TRBV10-3 to TRBJ2-2; D may be TRBD1 (5 bases). Germline CDR1 reads ENHRY; CDR2 reads SYGVKD. This CDR3 comprises 13 residues. Deletions cut 11 bases from V and 1 base from J, with 11 bases between. The CDR3 sequence is CASGRENTGELFF. Here the CDR3 DNA reads TGTGCCTCCGGCAGGGAGAACACCGGGGAGCTGTTTTTT.

CDR3 residues: CAWSVPWRGEKLFF. The CDR3 DNA reads TGTGCCTGGAGTGTACCATGGAGAGGTGAAAAACTGTTTTTT. The V call is TRBV30, the J call TRBJ1-4; no reliable D call. Germline assignment: CDR1 GTSNPN and CDR2 SVGIG (reference sequence). The CDR3 sequence is 14 residues long. Between the trimmed V and J ends, which lost 0 bases and 7 bases, there was a span of 12 bases.

This chain connects TRBV19 to TRBJ1-2, with 8 bases fitting TRBD1. V shed 6 bases and J 4 bases; nucleotides not matched to a gene: 4. The CDR3 runs 13 residues. CDR1 is LNHDA, CDR2 SQIVND, per germline (reference sequence). The CDR3 DNA reads TGTGCCAGTAGGGACGGACAGGGCTATGGCTACACCTTC. This gives the protein CASRDGQGYGYTF.

V and J are TRBV6-5 and TRBJ2-2, with TRBD1 matching 7 bases. Germline assignment: CDR1 MNHEY and CDR2 SVGAGI. This CDR3 region has 14 residues. V trimming: 7 bases; J trimming: 2 bases; junction bases outside the gene matches: 4. CDR3: CASIGDRNTGELFF. The DNA for the CDR3 is TGTGCCAGCATTGGGGACAGAAACACCGGGGAGCTGTTTTTT.

The CDR3 sequence: CASSLQGMIAGNTIYF. DNA for the CDR3: TGTGCCAGCAGCTTACAGGGTATGATTGCTGGAAACACCATATATTTT. V and J are TRBV7-9 and TRBJ1-3, with D perhaps TRBD1 (5 bases). CDR3 length: 16 residues. Germline V gives CDR1 SEHNR, CDR2 FQNEAQ (reference sequence). V lost 2 bases, J lost 2 bases, and 13 bases lay in between.

The chain employs TRBV12-3 or TRBV12-4 and TRBJ2-5; TRBD1 is a possible D gene (5 bases). The ends were cut back, 2 bases at V and 4 bases at J, with 8 bases in the middle. The CDR3 sequence is 13 residues long. Written as DNA, the CDR3 is TGTGCCAGCAGTTTATGGGGCGGAGAGACCCAGTACTTC. Its protein is CASSLWGGETQYF.

The rearrangement uses TRBV30 and TRBJ2-4; no definite D call. V was clipped by 2 bases and J by 6 bases, with 11 bases between them. The CDR3 is 13 residues long. CDR1 and CDR2 from the germline V gene are GTSNPN and SVGIG (reference sequence). CDR3 coding DNA: TGTGCCTGGAGTCCGGGTTCGGGAAACATTCAGTACTTC. Its translation: CAWSPGSGNIQYF.

This clone has more than one count but fewer than ten. The chain has TRBV18 and TRBJ2-1; the D is unclear. The CDR3 runs 13 residues. In germline, CDR1 is KGHSH, CDR2 LQKENI. V gave up 2 bases and J gave up 5 bases, with 7 bases separating them. In DNA form, the CDR3 reads TGTGCCAGCTCACCATATACAGACAATGAGCAGTTCTTC. Translated, it gives CASSPYTDNEQFF. Using reference TRBV18 and TRBJ2-1 for the parts outside the CDR3, the full variable domain is NAGVMQNPRHLVRRRGQEARLRCSPMKGHSHVYWYRQLPEEGLKFMVYLQKENIIDESGMPKERFSAEFPKEGPSILRIQQVVRGDSAAYFCASSPYTDNEQFFGPGTRLTVL.

The chain combines TRBV7-2 with TRBJ2-3; 10 bases line up with TRBD2. The CDR3 has 19 amino acids. V shed 4 bases and J 2 bases; nucleotides not matched to a gene: 15. The germline V gene encodes CDR1 SGHTA and CDR2 FQGNSA. The CDR3 DNA reads TGTGCCAGCAGCTCCAGAGGATCTAGCGGGGGAGGAAACACAGATACGCAGTATTTT. Its protein is CASSSRGSSGGGNTDTQYF.

The rearrangement uses TRBV7-9 and TRBJ2-1, with TRBD1 matching 9 bases. V lost 5 bases and J lost 3; bases outside the gene matches: 8. The V gene's germline CDR1 is SEHNR and CDR2 FQNEAQ (reference sequence). This CDR3 has 16 residues. The CDR3: CASSLLGGQGYNEQFF. The CDR3 DNA sequence: TGTGCCAGCAGCCTCTTGGGGGGACAGGGCTACAATGAGCAGTTCTTC.

The chain carries TRBV25-1 and TRBJ2-1, with 10 bases matching TRBD2. The CDR3 contains 15 residues. With V trimmed by 6 bases and J by 5 bases, 7 bases remained unmatched. Germline V gene sequence: CDR1 MGHDK, CDR2 SYGVNS. CDR3 sequence (DNA): TGTGCCAGCAGCGTAGACCTAGCGGGAGACAATGAGCAGTTCTTC. Amino acids: CASSVDLAGDNEQFF.

V gene TRBV18 combines with J gene TRBJ1-2; perhaps TRBD1 as D (5 bases). Per germline, CDR1 KGHSH and CDR2 LQKENI. Trimming pared 2 bases from V and 8 bases from J, leaving 9 bases between. The CDR3 loop spans 12 amino acids. This CDR3 is CASSPTGGGYTF. The CDR3 bases are TGTGCCAGCTCACCAACAGGTGGAGGCTACACCTTC.

This clone was observed a single time. This sequence joins TRBV7-9 and TRBJ1-2; TRBD1 is a possible D gene (6 bases). V was clipped by 7 bases and J by 0 bases, with 12 bases between them. Per germline, CDR1 SEHNR and CDR2 FQNEAQ (reference sequence). The CDR3 has 14 amino acids. The CDR3 reads CASTRQDPNYGYTF. The DNA of the CDR3 is TGTGCCAGCACCCGACAGGACCCTAACTATGGCTACACCTTC.

V usage is TRBV5-1 and J usage is TRBJ2-1; no firm D call. Trimming left V 2 bases short and J 4 bases short, with 10 bases between. This CDR3 spans 14 amino acids. The V gene's germline CDR1 is SGHRS and CDR2 YFSETQ. The CDR3 here is CASSLAETYNEQFF. The CDR3 coding sequence is TGCGCCAGCAGCTTAGCTGAAACGTACAATGAGCAGTTCTTC.